A single TCR beta chain is shown here with its context. Its antigen is not known. These data originate in a study of OX40 agonist ivuxolimab in advanced cancers. The wider study: Ivuxolimab is an agonistic anti-OX40 (CD134) antibody, and patients were treated with it. Notes on the study in general: With doses of 0.1-3.0 mg/kg, partial responders showed among the lowest clonal expansion. At 0.1 to 3.0 mg/kg and by week 6, CD4+ and CD8+ T cells in the blood had expanded clonally. There were also nonresponders showing low normalized T-cell clonal expansion.

Trimming left V 0 bases short and J 4 bases short, with 14 bases between. The CDR3 is 16 residues long. The germline V gene has CDR1 SGHNT and CDR2 YYREEE (reference sequence). Repertoires were generated with immunoSEQ multiplex PCR, while TCRdb's copy carries only in-frame clones and drops some. The sample includes approximately 82,000 clones, more than 75% seen only once; the top ten take about 1.9%. This sequence originates from an adult with an advanced solid tumor such as melanoma, head and neck, liver or kidney cancer. The rearrangement uses TRBV5-4 and TRBJ2-1; D is perhaps TRBD1 or TRBD2 (6 bases each). The sample consisted of CD4+ or CD8+ T cells sorted from blood, taken in a trial of the OX40 agonist ivuxolimab. CDR3 DNA: TGTGCCAGCAGCTTGGCCTCGAGGGGGGTGTACAATGAGCAGTTCTTC. This encodes CASSLASRGVYNEQFF.